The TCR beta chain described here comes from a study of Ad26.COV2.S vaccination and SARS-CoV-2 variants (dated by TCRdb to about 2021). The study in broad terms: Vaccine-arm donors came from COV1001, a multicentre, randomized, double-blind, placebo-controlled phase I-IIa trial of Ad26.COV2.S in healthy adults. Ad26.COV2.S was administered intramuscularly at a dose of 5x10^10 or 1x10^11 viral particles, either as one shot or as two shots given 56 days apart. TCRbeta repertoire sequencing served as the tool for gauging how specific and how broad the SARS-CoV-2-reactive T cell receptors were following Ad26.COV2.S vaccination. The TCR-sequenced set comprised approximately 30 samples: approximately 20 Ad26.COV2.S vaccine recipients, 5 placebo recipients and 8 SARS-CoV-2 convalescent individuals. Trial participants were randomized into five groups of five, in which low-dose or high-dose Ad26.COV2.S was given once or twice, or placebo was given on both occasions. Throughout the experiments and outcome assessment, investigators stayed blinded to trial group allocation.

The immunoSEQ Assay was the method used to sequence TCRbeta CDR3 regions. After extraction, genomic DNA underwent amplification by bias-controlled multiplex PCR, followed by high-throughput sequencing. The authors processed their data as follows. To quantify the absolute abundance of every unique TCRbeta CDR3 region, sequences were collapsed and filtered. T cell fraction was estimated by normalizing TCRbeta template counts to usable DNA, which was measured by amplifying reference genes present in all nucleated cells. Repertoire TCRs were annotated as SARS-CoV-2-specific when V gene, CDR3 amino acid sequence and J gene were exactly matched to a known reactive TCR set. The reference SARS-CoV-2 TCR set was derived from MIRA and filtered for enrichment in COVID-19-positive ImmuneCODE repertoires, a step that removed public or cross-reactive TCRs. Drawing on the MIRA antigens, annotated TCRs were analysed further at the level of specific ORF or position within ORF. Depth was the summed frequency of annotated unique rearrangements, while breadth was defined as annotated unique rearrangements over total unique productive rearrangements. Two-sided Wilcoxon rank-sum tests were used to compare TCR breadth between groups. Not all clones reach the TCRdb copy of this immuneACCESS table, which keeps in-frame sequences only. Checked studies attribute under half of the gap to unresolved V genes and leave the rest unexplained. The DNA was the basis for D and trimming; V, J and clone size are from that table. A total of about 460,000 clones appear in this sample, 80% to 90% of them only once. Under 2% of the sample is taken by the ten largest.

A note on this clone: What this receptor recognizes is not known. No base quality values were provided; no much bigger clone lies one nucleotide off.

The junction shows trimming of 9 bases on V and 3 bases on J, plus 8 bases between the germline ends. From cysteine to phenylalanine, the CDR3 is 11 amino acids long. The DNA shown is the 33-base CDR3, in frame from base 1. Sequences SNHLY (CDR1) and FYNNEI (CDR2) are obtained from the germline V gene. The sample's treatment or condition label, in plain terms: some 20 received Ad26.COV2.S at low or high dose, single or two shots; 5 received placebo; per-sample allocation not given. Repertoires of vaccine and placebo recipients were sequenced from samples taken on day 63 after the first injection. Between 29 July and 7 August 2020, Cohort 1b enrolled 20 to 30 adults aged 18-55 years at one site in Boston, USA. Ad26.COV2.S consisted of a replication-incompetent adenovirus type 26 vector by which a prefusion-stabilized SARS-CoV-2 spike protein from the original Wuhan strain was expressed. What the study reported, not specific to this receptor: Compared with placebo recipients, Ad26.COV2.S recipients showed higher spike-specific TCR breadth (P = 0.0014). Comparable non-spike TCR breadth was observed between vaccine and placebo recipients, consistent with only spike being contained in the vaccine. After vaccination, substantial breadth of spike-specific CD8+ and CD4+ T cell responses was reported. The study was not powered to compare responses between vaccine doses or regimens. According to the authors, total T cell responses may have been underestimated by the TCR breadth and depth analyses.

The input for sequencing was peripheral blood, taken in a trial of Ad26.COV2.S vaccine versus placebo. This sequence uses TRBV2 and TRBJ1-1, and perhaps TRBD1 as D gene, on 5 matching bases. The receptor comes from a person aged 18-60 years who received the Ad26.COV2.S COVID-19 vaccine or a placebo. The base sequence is TGTGCCAGTACAGGAGACACTGAAGCTTTCTTT. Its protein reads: CASTGDTEAFF.